The 24 T cell receptor beta chains presented below share a single source sample, sequenced in a study of shared clonotypes between healthy human individuals. The naive CD8 population came from CD45RO-negative cells selected for CCR7, without terminally differentiated effector memory CD45RA+ cells. Measured with immunoSEQ multiplex PCR; TCRdb has only the in-frame clones, and not every one. The sample shows about 2,200,000 clones, approximately 94% of them seen only once. The material sequenced was naive CD8+ T cells from PBMCs. The receptors were sampled from a man aged 18 to 29 in good health. Some clones in this sample may be carry-over from other donors' samples.

This chain joins TRBV19 and TRBJ2-2; D may be TRBD2 (5 bases). The CDR3 contains 15 residues. The V end was cut by 3 bases, the J end by 2 bases, with 10 bases between. Germline V gene sequence: CDR1 LNHDA, CDR2 SQIVND (reference sequence). CDR3 sequence: CASSIRGSNTGELFF. The CDR3 bases are TGTGCCAGTAGTATCCGGGGAAGCAACACCGGGGAGCTGTTTTTT.

The J gene is TRBJ2-5, the V gene TRBV4-1, with TRBD2 matching 11 bases. The V gene's germline CDR1 is MGHRA and CDR2 YSYEKL. CDR3 length: 16 residues. Trimming took 0 bases from V and 7 from J; bases not matched to a gene: 7. The CDR3 reads CASSQDLASGGRTQYF. In nucleotides, the CDR3 is TGCGCCAGCAGCCAAGATTTGGCTAGCGGGGGGAGGACCCAGTACTTC.

V and J are TRBV2 and TRBJ1-4; D unresolved. Between the trimmed V and J ends, which lost 1 base and 8 bases, there was a span of 11 bases. This CDR3 has 14 residues. CDR1 is SNHLY and CDR2 is FYNNEI in the germline V gene. CDR3 in amino acids: CASSEGTRPEKLFF. The DNA for the CDR3 is TGTGCCAGCAGTGAAGGGACGCGGCCGGAAAAACTGTTTTTT.

The chain joins TRBV4-1 to TRBJ2-7; D is unresolved. This CDR3 is built from 16 residues. Per the germline V gene, CDR1 is MGHRA and CDR2 is YSYEKL. V lost 3 bases and J lost 0, with 15 bases in between. The CDR3 nucleotides read TGCGCCAGCAGCCATGCACCCGGGCCGAGCTCCTACGAGCAGTACTTC. Translated: CASSHAPGPSSYEQYF.

This clone has a single count. V gene TRBV4-3 combines with J gene TRBJ1-1, with a tentative D call TRBD1 (5 bases). CDR3 length equals 15 residues. Germline CDR1 and CDR2: LGHNA and YSLEER. V was trimmed by 2 bases and J by 3 bases, leaving 13 bases between them. In nucleotides, the CDR3 is TGCGCCAGCAGCCAACTCACCGGGACTTACACTGAAGCTTTCTTT. Protein: CASSQLTGTYTEAFF.

The genes are TRBV9 and TRBJ2-2; the D gene is possibly TRBD1 (6 bases). The CDR3 contains 16 residues. Germline CDR1 SGDLS, CDR2 YYNGEE. The V gene lost 2 bases and the J gene lost 5 bases, with 16 bases spanning the gap. This CDR3 is CASSVYRDLETGELFF. In nucleotides, the CDR3 is TGTGCCAGCAGCGTTTACAGGGATCTGGAGACCGGGGAGCTGTTTTTT.

This clone was seen a few times. The rearrangement links TRBV5-4 to TRBJ1-1; D not certain. The CDR3 extends over 12 amino acids. Trimming took 1 base from V and 5 from J, leaving 6 bases between them. The germline CDR1 and CDR2 sequences are SGHNT and YYREEE (reference sequence). The DNA of the CDR3 is TGTGCCAGCAGCTTGTACGGGACTGAAGCTTTCTTT. This encodes CASSLYGTEAFF.

This chain joins TRBV6-6 and TRBJ2-5; D gene unclear. Germline assignment: CDR1 MNHNY and CDR2 SVGAGI (reference sequence). This CDR3 contains 14 residues. V dropped 5 bases and J dropped 1 base, with 11 bases sitting between them. DNA for the CDR3: TGTGCCAGCAGTCCTTACCTTTTCCAAGAGACCCAGTACTTC. This sequence encodes CASSPYLFQETQYF.

The gene calls are TRBV11-2 and TRBJ2-2; D ambiguous. The ends were cut back, 2 bases at V and 3 bases at J, with 13 bases in the middle. The V gene's germline CDR1 is SGHAT and CDR2 FQNNGV. The CDR3 length is 16 residues. CDR3 protein: CASSLLRLRYTGELFF. For the CDR3, the DNA is TGTGCCAGCAGCTTATTGCGGCTAAGGTACACCGGGGAGCTGTTTTTT.

The chain links TRBV7-6 to TRBJ2-7; TRBD2 aligns across 9 bases. This CDR3 region has 16 residues. The junction had 15 bases not matched to a gene; V was cut back by 5 bases and J by 7 bases. Germline CDR1 is SGHVS and CDR2 is FNYEAQ. CDR3 DNA: TGTGCCAGCAGCCCAGCGGAGGCGGGAGGGCGAGGGGAGCAGTACTTC. It is translated as CASSPAEAGGRGEQYF. Filled out from reference TRBV7-6 and TRBJ2-7, the complete variable domain reads GAGVSQSPRYKVTKRGQDVALRCDPISGHVSLYWYRQALGQGPEFLTYFNYEAQQDKSGLPNDRFSAERPEGSISTLTIQRTEQRDSAMYRCASSPAEAGGRGEQYFGPGTRLTVT.

The chain links TRBV4-1 to TRBJ1-5; TRBD1 might be the D (6 bases). The CDR3 consists of 15 residues. Trimming removed 0 bases at V and 6 bases at J, with 12 bases between. Germline V CDR1 and CDR2: MGHRA, YSYEKL. The CDR3 region is CASSQDLSGAQPQHF. The CDR3 DNA is TGCGCCAGCAGCCAAGATCTTTCGGGGGCTCAGCCCCAGCATTTT.

Written as DNA, the CDR3 is TGTGCCAGCAGCGTAGAGACAGGGGGCTTGACTGAAGCTTTCTTT. Amino acids: CASSVETGGLTEAFF. This chain connects TRBV9 to TRBJ1-1, with 10 bases matching TRBD1. The CDR3 spans 15 residues. V shed 0 bases, J shed 5 bases, and the junction held 4 bases outside the gene matches. The V gene's germline CDR1 is SGDLS and CDR2 YYNGEE.

Notes on this clone: Other DNA sequences of this sample code for an identical CDR3. V is TRBV7-9 and J is TRBJ2-1; 7 nucleotides agree with TRBD2. This CDR3 has 16 residues. With 5 bases clipped from V and 0 bases from J, the junction kept 7 bases outside the gene matches. Looked up from germline, CDR1 is SEHNR and CDR2 is FQNEAQ (reference sequence). The CDR3 DNA is TGTGCCAGCAGCCCAGCTAGCGGAAGCTCCTACAATGAGCAGTTCTTC. Translation: CASSPASGSSYNEQFF.

The V gene is TRBV4-1, the J gene TRBJ2-7; 10 bases line up with TRBD2. With V trimmed by 0 bases and J by 5 bases, 4 bases remained unmatched. Germline assignment: CDR1 MGHRA and CDR2 YSYEKL. The CDR3 totals 15 residues. The CDR3 protein is CASSQEGLAGDEQYF. The CDR3 nucleotides read TGCGCCAGCAGCCAAGAGGGTCTAGCGGGAGACGAGCAGTACTTC.

J is TRBJ1-2 and V is TRBV28; 8 bases line up with TRBD1. The CDR3 spans 18 residues. The junction had 17 bases not matched to a gene; V was cut back by 4 bases and J by 4 bases. Germline loops: CDR1 MDHEN, CDR2 SYDVKM. The CDR3 spells CASSSPWDRSPPIYGYTF. DNA of the CDR3: TGTGCCAGCAGTTCTCCCTGGGACAGGTCCCCACCTATCTATGGCTACACCTTC.

V usage is TRBV7-6 and J usage is TRBJ1-1, with D possibly being TRBD1 (5 bases). V was cut by 0 bases and J by 4 bases, with 21 bases left in between. This CDR3 comprises 18 residues. Germline V gene data show CDR1 as SGHVS and CDR2 as FNYEAQ. The CDR3 is CASSLALGRGHVLTEAFF. The CDR3 coding sequence is TGTGCCAGCAGCTTAGCGCTGGGGAGGGGCCACGTCCTCACTGAAGCTTTCTTT.

The chain combines TRBV4-1 with TRBJ2-5; no reliable D call. Germline CDR1 reads MGHRA; CDR2 reads YSYEKL. This CDR3 spans 13 amino acids. V lost 4 bases and J 3 bases, leaving 9 bases between the germline ends. This CDR3 is CASSRNLKETQYF. As DNA, the CDR3 is TGCGCCAGCAGCCGGAACTTAAAAGAGACCCAGTACTTC.

Worth noting for this clone: Other DNA sequences in the sample encode the same CDR3. The chain uses TRBV28 and TRBJ1-5, with a weak D call TRBD1 (5 bases). CDR1 and CDR2 (germline): MDHEN, SYDVKM. The V gene lost 3 bases and the J gene lost 2 bases, with 11 bases spanning the gap. This CDR3 has 15 amino acids. The CDR3 nucleotides are TGTGCCAGCAGTTTGGGGGGTGTTGGCAATCAGCCCCAGCATTTT. Residues: CASSLGGVGNQPQHF.

This chain joins TRBV4-1 and TRBJ2-5; possible D gene TRBD1, 5 bases. The CDR3 has 15 residues. Germline V gene lookup returns CDR1 MGHRA and CDR2 YSYEKL. With 3 bases removed from V and 5 bases from J, the gap between germline ends came to 16 bases. The CDR3 DNA sequence: TGCGCCAGCAGCCATAGACAGAACCGCGGCGAGACCCAGTACTTC. Amino acids: CASSHRQNRGETQYF.

The J gene is TRBJ2-7, the V gene TRBV15; 10 nucleotides match TRBD1. This CDR3 is 15 amino acids long. J was trimmed by 3 bases and V by 3 bases; bases with no gene match: 5. CDR1 and CDR2 from the germline V gene are LNHNV and YYDKDF (reference sequence). As DNA, the CDR3 is TGTGCCACCAGCAGCACCGGGACAGGGGACTACGAGCAGTACTTC. Encoded protein: CATSSTGTGDYEQYF.

CDR3 sequence: CASSSDGTYEQYF. Written as DNA, the CDR3 is TGTGCCAGCAGCTCTGACGGTACCTACGAGCAGTACTTC. The chain employs TRBV7-9 and TRBJ2-7; D gene ambiguous. CDR1 and CDR2 from the germline V gene are SEHNR and FQNEAQ (reference sequence). CDR3 size: 13 residues. V lost 4 bases to trimming and J lost 2 bases, with 9 bases between them.

The chain links TRBV6-6 to TRBJ1-5; D uncertain. V was trimmed by 6 bases and J by 4 bases, leaving 7 bases between them. This CDR3 contains 12 residues. CDR1 MNHNY and CDR2 SVGAGI come from the germline V gene (reference sequence). This CDR3 reads CASRDRNQPQHF. CDR3 nucleotide sequence: TGTGCCAGCAGGGATAGAAATCAGCCCCAGCATTTT.

This clone was counted a single time. This chain connects TRBV27 to TRBJ2-5, with D possibly called TRBD1 or TRBD2 (7 bases each). The germline V gene has CDR1 MNHEY and CDR2 SMNVEV (reference sequence). Trimming pared 4 bases from V and 5 bases from J, leaving 17 bases between. The CDR3 length is 15 residues. Written as DNA, the CDR3 is TGTGCCAGCAGTTGGGAGGGGGCCAGGGGGGAGACCCAGTACTTC. Translating gives CASSWEGARGETQYF.

With respect to this clone: The sample carries other DNA sequences with the same CDR3. V gene TRBV28 combines with J gene TRBJ1-3; TRBD1 is a possible D gene (6 bases). The V end lost 3 bases, the J end lost 4 bases, and 10 bases lay between the germline ends. Germline V gene data show CDR1 as MDHEN and CDR2 as SYDVKM. The CDR3 runs to 14 residues. CDR3 in amino acids: CASSFPGTGNTIYF. The CDR3 bases are TGTGCCAGCAGTTTTCCTGGGACAGGAAACACCATATATTTT.